The sequence of this T cell receptor (beta chain) was determined in a study of human T cells and chemical hapten exposure. A single record per CDR3 protein comes from TCRdb applying MiXCR to the RACE reads. Of 70,000 to 80,000 distinct CDR3 sequences in the sample, 30% to 35% are singletons; the top ten hold about 9%. As to time point: patch test 1, 2 weeks after DPC sensitization. The treatment: therapeutic diphenylcyclopropenone sensitization with weekly scalp DPC. The CDR3 length is 14 residues. Trimming stripped 4 bases from V and 3 bases from J, with 12 bases between. CDR1 is SGHTA, CDR2 FQGNSA, per germline.

The rearrangement uses TRBV7-2 and TRBJ2-5; D is possibly TRBD1 or TRBD2 (5 bases each). This sequence originates from a man aged 35-49 years with alopecia areata. Some clones in this sample may be carry-over from other donors' samples. Here the sequenced sample was whole blood, taken in connection with sensitization to the hapten diphenylcyclopropenone (DPC). Here the CDR3 DNA reads TGTGCCAGCAGCTGGGGGTGGGCGGAAGAGACCCAGTACTTC. It encodes CASSWGWAEETQYF.